Below, one T cell receptor (beta chain) is given with its context. Which antigen it targets is not known. There are no base qualities to consult, and no much larger clone falls within one base. This sample stems from a study of control samples from healthy donors and cancer patients (dated by TCRdb to about 2020). In the germline V gene, CDR1 corresponds to SGHRS and CDR2 to YFSETQ. A distance of 23 bases separates the germline ends of V and J, which lose 0 bases and 11 bases respectively. The CDR3 starts with the cysteine, ends with the phenylalanine, and has 16 residues. The CDR3 DNA has 48 bases and is translated from base 1. The library was produced with the immunoSEQ multiplex PCR assay. TCRdb carries this immuneACCESS record with in-frame sequences only. Its versions omit some clonotypes, under half of them owing to an unresolved V gene in the studies checked, with the rest unexplained. For this sample the table gives roughly 130,000 clones, of which around 90% were detected only once. The ten largest make up 11% of the sample.

Material: blood. The TCR originated in a man aged 25-45 years in good health. The receptor chain draws on TRBV5-1 and TRBJ1-1; the D segment cannot be called with confidence. The DNA is as follows: TGCGCCAGCAGCTTGGCCTTTGGCAGACTCTCTACTAAGGCTTTCTTT. Translation gives CASSLAFGRLSTKAFF. The CDR3, completed at both ends by the reference TRBV5-1 and TRBJ1-1 genes, gives the full variable domain KAGVTQTPRYLIKTRGQQVTLSCSPISGHRSVSWYQQTPGQGLQFLFEYFSETQRNKGNFPGRFSGRQFSNSRSEMNVSTLELGDSALYLCASSLAFGRLSTKAFFGQGTRLTVV.